What follows are 9 T cell receptor beta chains derived from one specimen sequenced in a study of shared clonotypes between healthy human individuals. The assay was immunoSEQ multiplex PCR, and TCRdb's table has in-frame clones only and misses some. The sample yields 1.6 million or so clones, approximately 97% seen once. Sequenced: naive CD4+ T cells sorted from blood. Subset in this sample: CD45RA+ positively selected. All receptors derive from a man in his thirties or forties in good health.

The gene calls are TRBV4-1 and TRBJ2-5; the D is unclear. The CDR3 sequence is 14 residues long. The V and J ends lost 2 bases and 2 bases respectively, with 9 bases between them. Germline-derived CDR1 and CDR2 are MGHRA and YSYEKL. CDR3 residues: CASSQHGLQETQYF. For the CDR3, the DNA is TGCGCCAGCAGCCAACACGGGTTACAAGAGACCCAGTACTTC.

The chain carries TRBV11-2 and TRBJ2-7, with a tentative D call TRBD2 (5 bases). Per the germline V gene, CDR1 is SGHAT and CDR2 is FQNNGV. The CDR3 spans 13 residues. Deletions cut 3 bases from V and 6 bases from J, with 12 bases between. The CDR3 loop is CASSLLMRVEQYF. The CDR3 DNA reads TGTGCCAGCAGCTTGCTCATGAGGGTCGAGCAGTACTTC. Variable domain in full (rest from reference TRBV11-2 and TRBJ2-7): EAGVAQSPRYKIIEKRQSVAFWCNPISGHATLYWYQQILGQGPKLLIQFQNNGVVDDSQLPKDRFSAERLKGVDSTLKIQPAKLEDSAVYLCASSLLMRVEQYFGPGTRLTVT.

The genes are TRBV5-1 and TRBJ2-3; D may be TRBD2 (6 bases). This CDR3 has 16 residues. Trimming took 1 base from V and 6 from J, leaving 18 bases between them. In germline, CDR1 is SGHRS, CDR2 YFSETQ. The CDR3, as DNA: TGCGCCAGCAGCTTGTTTACGGGAGCCGGTTCGGATACGCAGTATTTT. Its translation: CASSLFTGAGSDTQYF.

The V gene is TRBV5-5, the J gene TRBJ2-7; TRBD1 is a possible D gene (6 bases). V lost 2 bases, J lost 3 bases, and 12 bases lay in between. Germline CDR1 SGHKS, CDR2 YYEKEE (reference sequence). The CDR3 is 14 residues long. DNA of the CDR3: TGTGCCAGCAGCTTAACCTGGACAGTCTACGAGCAGTACTTC. Amino acids: CASSLTWTVYEQYF.

This chain uses TRBV5-6 with TRBJ2-1, with 12 bases matching TRBD2. The CDR3 spans 16 residues. Trimming at V came to 3 bases and at J to 4 bases, leaving 5 bases not matched to a gene. Germline V gene data show CDR1 as SGHDT and CDR2 as YYEEEE. This CDR3 reads CASSSRTSGVYNEQFF. CDR3 sequence (DNA): TGTGCCAGCAGCTCGAGGACTAGCGGGGTTTACAATGAGCAGTTCTTC.

The rearrangement joins TRBV18 to TRBJ1-4; 10 bases agree with TRBD1. Trimming at V came to 3 bases and at J to 3 bases, leaving 7 bases not matched to a gene. Germline loops: CDR1 KGHSH, CDR2 LQKENI. The CDR3 totals 17 residues. Here the CDR3 reads CASSPEGQGRSNEKLFF. DNA for the CDR3: TGTGCCAGCTCACCCGAGGGACAGGGGAGGTCTAATGAAAAACTGTTTTTT.

The chain has TRBV4-1 and TRBJ2-7, with D perhaps TRBD1 or TRBD2 (5 bases each). Looked up from germline, CDR1 is MGHRA and CDR2 is YSYEKL. V lost 3 bases to trimming and J lost 0 bases, with 18 bases between them. The length of the CDR3 is 17 residues. The DNA for the CDR3 is TGCGCCAGCAGCCATCGCGAAACCCGGGACGGCTCCTACGAGCAGTACTTC. As protein: CASSHRETRDGSYEQYF.

This clone has only one observation. The genes are TRBV20-1 and TRBJ1-1, with D unresolved. Trimming pared 0 bases from V and 10 bases from J, leaving 9 bases between. The CDR3 sequence is 11 residues long. Germline CDR1 reads DFQATT; CDR2 reads SNEGSKA (reference sequence). The chain's CDR3 is CSARDHPRAFF. The DNA for the CDR3 is TGCAGTGCTAGAGATCACCCCCGAGCTTTCTTT.

This clone was seen a single time. V is TRBV18 and J is TRBJ1-3; a weak D match, TRBD1 (5 bases). Trimming pared 3 bases from V and 1 base from J, leaving 10 bases between. The germline V gene has CDR1 KGHSH and CDR2 LQKENI. The CDR3 consists of 15 residues. In DNA, the CDR3 is TGTGCCAGCTCACCGACAGATTTTTCTGGAAACACCATATATTTT. Its protein is CASSPTDFSGNTIYF.